This T cell receptor (beta chain) was obtained from a study of blood T cell repertoires in COVID-19. Study-wide background: The analysed material was cDNA or gDNA that came from T cells, B-cell-depleted T cells, or PBMCs.

With 5 bases removed from V and 2 bases from J, the gap between germline ends came to 19 bases. Germline V lookup: CDR1 SGHTA, CDR2 FQGNSA. The CDR3 loop spans 16 amino acids. This table comes from immunoSEQ multiplex PCR, and its TCRdb copy is limited to in-frame clones, with some not included. This repertoire shows approximately 200,000 clones, just under 90% found once; its top ten account for approximately 6.2%. This chain connects TRBV7-2 to TRBJ2-7; weak D call: TRBD2 (7 bases). This TCR came from a man in his fifties or sixties who had recovered from COVID-19. Input material: peripheral blood. The CDR3 loop reads CASSLGGGVRTYEQYF. The CDR3 bases are TGTGCCAGCAGCCTGGGAGGGGGGGTTAGGACCTACGAGCAGTACTTC.